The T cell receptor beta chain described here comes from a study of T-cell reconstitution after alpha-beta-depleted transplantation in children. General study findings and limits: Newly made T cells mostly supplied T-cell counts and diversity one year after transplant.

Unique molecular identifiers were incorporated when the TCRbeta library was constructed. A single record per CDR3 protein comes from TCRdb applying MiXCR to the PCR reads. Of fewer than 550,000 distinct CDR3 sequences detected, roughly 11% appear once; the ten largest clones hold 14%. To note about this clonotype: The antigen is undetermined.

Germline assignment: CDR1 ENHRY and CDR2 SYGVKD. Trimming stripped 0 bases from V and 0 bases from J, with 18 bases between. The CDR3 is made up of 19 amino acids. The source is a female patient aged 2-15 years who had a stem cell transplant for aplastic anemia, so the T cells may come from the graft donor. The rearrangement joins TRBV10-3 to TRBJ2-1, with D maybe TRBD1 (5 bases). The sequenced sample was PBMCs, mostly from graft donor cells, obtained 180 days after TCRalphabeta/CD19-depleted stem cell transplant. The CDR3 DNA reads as TGTGCCATCAGTGAGTCGATAGCAGGGTCAAGGAGCTCCTACAATGAGCAGTTCTTC. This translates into CAISESIAGSRSSYNEQFF.